These 20 T cell receptor beta chains share one sample of origin, sequenced in a study of CD8 T cells in ankylosing spondylitis. These receptors' antigens are unknown. Study-level points and caveats: A motif of 7 to 9 highly homologous TCR beta variants was seen as apparently characteristic of ankylosing spondylitis blood.

TCRdb itself ran the 5' RACE reads through MiXCR, one entry per CDR3 protein. The top ten hold approximately 15% of the sample, which has about 220,000 distinct CDR3 sequences, around 6.6% seen once. Sample: blood, either unsorted or a sorted T cell fraction (not recorded which). These receptors were taken from a male donor with ankylosing spondylitis.

This clonotype was seen at least ten times. This chain uses TRBV9 with TRBJ2-2; D gene ambiguous. Germline V lookup: CDR1 SGDLS, CDR2 YYNGEE. The CDR3 sequence is 13 residues long. Trimming took off 4 bases at V and 6 bases at J, with 10 bases between the two ends. The CDR3 is CASSFQVAGELFF. DNA for the CDR3: TGTGCCAGCAGCTTCCAAGTGGCCGGGGAGCTGTTTTTT.

The sample holds many counts of this clonotype. The gene calls are TRBV7-9 and TRBJ2-7; 11 bases are shared with TRBD2. J lost 1 base, V lost 5 bases, and 4 bases had no gene match. Germline V gives CDR1 SEHNR, CDR2 FQNEAQ (reference sequence). The CDR3 runs to 15 residues. This CDR3 is CASSALAGGSYEQYF. CDR3 sequence (DNA): TGTGCCAGCAGCGCCCTAGCGGGGGGATCCTACGAGCAGTACTTC.

This clonotype appeared many times. This chain joins TRBV12-3 or TRBV12-4 and TRBJ1-1; tentative D call: TRBD1 (5 bases). The CDR3 sequence is 17 residues long. The V and J ends lost 6 bases and 4 bases respectively, with 24 bases between them. This CDR3 is CASSPYGGGYLATEAFF. CDR3 in DNA: TGTGCCAGCAGCCCTTATGGGGGGGGATATCTGGCCACTGAAGCTTTCTTT.

In this sample, this clonotype turned up many times. V usage is TRBV7-2 and J usage is TRBJ2-7; 9 bases match TRBD2. The junction had 5 bases not matched to a gene; V was cut back by 0 bases and J by 2 bases. The germline V gene has CDR1 SGHTA and CDR2 FQGNSA. The CDR3 extends over 16 amino acids. The CDR3 protein is CASSLARLAVTYEQYF. The DNA for the CDR3 is TGTGCCAGCAGCTTAGCGCGACTAGCGGTGACCTACGAGCAGTACTTC.

In this sample, this clonotype turned up many times. V is TRBV5-1 and J is TRBJ2-7; the match to TRBD1 covers 9 bases. The length of the CDR3 is 14 residues. Trimming at V came to 5 bases and at J to 3 bases, leaving 6 bases not matched to a gene. Germline values: CDR1 SGHRS, CDR2 YFSETQ. The CDR3 bases are TGCGCCAGCAGTCGTTGGGACAGGGACTACGAGCAGTACTTC. Translated, it gives CASSRWDRDYEQYF.

The genes are TRBV6-2 or TRBV6-3 and TRBJ2-7, with TRBD2 identical over 7 bases. Losses at the gene ends were 3 bases for V and 6 bases for J; bases not matched to a gene: 8. Germline assignment: CDR1 MNHEY and CDR2 SVGEGT. The CDR3 totals 14 residues. The CDR3 protein is CASSYISAGSEQYF. The CDR3 DNA reads as TGTGCCAGCAGTTATATCTCAGCGGGATCCGAGCAGTACTTC.

This clonotype was seen only a few times. V and J are TRBV11-3 and TRBJ2-3; TRBD2 is a possible D gene (5 bases). Between the trimmed V and J ends, which lost 3 bases and 3 bases, there was a span of 7 bases. The V gene's germline CDR1 is SGHNT and CDR2 YENEEA. The CDR3 sequence is 13 residues long. The CDR3 loop reads CASSLRRTDTQYF. CDR3 nucleotide sequence: TGTGCCAGCAGCTTGCGGAGGACAGATACGCAGTATTTT.

In its sample, this clonotype was seen a few times. The V gene is TRBV6-1, the J gene TRBJ2-3, with D possibly matching TRBD2 (7 bases). This CDR3 region has 15 residues. From germline, CDR1 is MNHNS and CDR2 SASEGT. The V gene lost 8 bases and the J gene lost 3 bases, with 18 bases spanning the gap. Written as DNA, the CDR3 is TGTGCCAGCTCCCGAGGGGGGGGGGCTACAGATACGCAGTATTTT. Translation: CASSRGGGATDTQYF.

This clonotype was recorded many times. The chain carries TRBV11-2 and TRBJ1-1; D ambiguous. This CDR3 comprises 12 residues. Deletions cut 3 bases from V and 6 bases from J, with 8 bases between. Germline CDR1 SGHAT, CDR2 FQNNGV. The CDR3 here is CASSLGNPEAFF. The DNA for the CDR3 is TGTGCCAGCAGCTTGGGGAATCCTGAAGCTTTCTTT.

The chain has TRBV9 and TRBJ1-4, with 7 bases matching TRBD1. Losses at the gene ends were 4 bases for V and 8 bases for J; bases not matched to a gene: 5. The CDR3 sequence is 13 residues long. CDR1 and CDR2 from the germline V gene are SGDLS and YYNGEE. The CDR3 nucleotides read TGTGCCAGCAGCCGGACAGGACGGGAAAAACTGTTTTTT. This sequence encodes CASSRTGREKLFF.

This clonotype was seen many times. The chain has TRBV7-6 and TRBJ2-7; 8 bases match TRBD2. Trimming at V came to 5 bases and at J to 2 bases, leaving 5 bases not matched to a gene. CDR1 and CDR2 from the germline V gene are SGHVS and FNYEAQ. CDR3 size: 14 residues. The CDR3 nucleotides read TGTGCCAGCAGCCAATATAGCGGGGCCTACGAGCAGTACTTC. The encoded protein is CASSQYSGAYEQYF.

This clonotype occurred many times. The chain joins TRBV20-1 to TRBJ2-1, with no clear D. The ends were cut back, 5 bases at V and 2 bases at J, with 10 bases in the middle. The germline gives CDR1 DFQATT, CDR2 SNEGSKA (reference sequence). The CDR3 runs to 13 residues. The CDR3 loop is CSAYPPPYNEQFF. The DNA for the CDR3 is TGCAGTGCTTACCCGCCCCCCTACAATGAGCAGTTCTTC.

This clonotype was counted ten times or more. The CDR3 DNA sequence: TGTGCCAGCAGTACTGAGACAGGGTCTATCTTTTATTTAGCCAAAAACATTCAGTACTTC. It yields the protein CASSTETGSIFYLAKNIQYF. The V gene is TRBV28, the J gene TRBJ2-4; 7 bases agree with TRBD1. This CDR3 has 20 amino acids. Trimming took 5 bases from V and 0 from J; bases not matched to a gene: 19. The germline V gene encodes CDR1 MDHEN and CDR2 SYDVKM. Using reference TRBV28 and TRBJ2-4 for the parts outside the CDR3, the full variable domain is DVKVTQSSRYLVKRTGEKVFLECVQDMDHENMFWYRQDPGLGLRLIYFSYDVKMKEKGDIPEGYSVSREKKERFSLILESASTNQTSMYLCASSTETGSIFYLAKNIQYFGAGTRLSVL.

This clonotype was seen repeatedly, ten times or more. The V and J genes are TRBV27 and TRBJ1-1; the match to TRBD1 covers 11 bases. CDR1 is MNHEY and CDR2 is SMNVEV in the germline V gene (reference sequence). V shed 6 bases, J shed 6 bases, and the junction held 6 bases outside the gene matches. The CDR3 sequence is 14 residues long. The CDR3 is CASRGTGGVPEAFF. The CDR3 DNA sequence: TGTGCCAGCAGGGGGACAGGGGGAGTCCCTGAAGCTTTCTTT.

This clonotype was found a few times. The chain links TRBV2 to TRBJ2-7, with TRBD1 matching 7 bases. The CDR3 contains 13 residues. The V gene end was trimmed by 6 bases and the J gene end by 9 bases; junction bases not matched to a gene: 11. Per the germline V gene, CDR1 is SNHLY and CDR2 is FYNNEI. The CDR3 DNA follows: TGTGCCAGCAGAGGTATACAGGGGAAAGGGCAGTACTTC. This encodes CASRGIQGKGQYF.

This clonotype was recorded many times. The rearrangement links TRBV15 to TRBJ2-7, with D unclear. The germline V gene encodes CDR1 LNHNV and CDR2 YYDKDF (reference sequence). CDR3 length: 12 amino acids. The germline V and J ends were trimmed by 3 bases and 5 bases, with 8 bases remaining between them. CDR3 region: CATSSPPDEQYF. DNA of the CDR3: TGTGCCACCAGCAGTCCGCCTGACGAGCAGTACTTC.

V is TRBV3-1 and J is TRBJ2-2, with TRBD1 identical over 9 bases. V lost 5 bases to trimming and J lost 5 bases; unmatched junction nucleotides: 6. This CDR3 is built from 15 residues. CDR1 is LGHDT, CDR2 YNNKEL, per germline (reference sequence). The CDR3 sequence is CASSWDRVRTGELFF. The CDR3 coding sequence is TGTGCCAGCAGCTGGGACAGGGTGCGGACCGGGGAGCTGTTTTTT.

This clonotype was recorded many times. J is TRBJ2-2 and V is TRBV15, with D hard to call. Trimming stripped 1 base from V and 8 bases from J, with 11 bases between. Germline CDR1 and CDR2: LNHNV and YYDKDF (reference sequence). The CDR3 consists of 14 residues. CDR3 region: CATSRVESVGELFF. For the CDR3, the DNA is TGTGCCACCAGCAGAGTTGAGAGTGTGGGGGAGCTGTTTTTT.

This clonotype was seen at least ten times. J is TRBJ1-1 and V is TRBV29-1; D is uncertain. This CDR3 spans 11 amino acids. Trimming removed 5 bases from V and 1 base from J, with 5 bases in between. The germline CDR1 and CDR2 sequences are SQVTM and ANQGSEA. The DNA for the CDR3 is TGCAGCGTTCCGAAGAACACTGAAGCTTTCTTT. This gives the protein CSVPKNTEAFF.

CDR3 bases: TGTGCCAGCAGCTTAGGGTTCCAGGGGCGACTTGAAGCTTTCTTT. Translation gives CASSLGFQGRLEAFF. The chain links TRBV7-8 to TRBJ1-1; the D gene is possibly TRBD1 (6 bases). This CDR3 comprises 15 residues. Germline CDR1 SGHVS, CDR2 FQNEAQ. V lost 1 base, J lost 7 bases, and 16 bases lay in between.